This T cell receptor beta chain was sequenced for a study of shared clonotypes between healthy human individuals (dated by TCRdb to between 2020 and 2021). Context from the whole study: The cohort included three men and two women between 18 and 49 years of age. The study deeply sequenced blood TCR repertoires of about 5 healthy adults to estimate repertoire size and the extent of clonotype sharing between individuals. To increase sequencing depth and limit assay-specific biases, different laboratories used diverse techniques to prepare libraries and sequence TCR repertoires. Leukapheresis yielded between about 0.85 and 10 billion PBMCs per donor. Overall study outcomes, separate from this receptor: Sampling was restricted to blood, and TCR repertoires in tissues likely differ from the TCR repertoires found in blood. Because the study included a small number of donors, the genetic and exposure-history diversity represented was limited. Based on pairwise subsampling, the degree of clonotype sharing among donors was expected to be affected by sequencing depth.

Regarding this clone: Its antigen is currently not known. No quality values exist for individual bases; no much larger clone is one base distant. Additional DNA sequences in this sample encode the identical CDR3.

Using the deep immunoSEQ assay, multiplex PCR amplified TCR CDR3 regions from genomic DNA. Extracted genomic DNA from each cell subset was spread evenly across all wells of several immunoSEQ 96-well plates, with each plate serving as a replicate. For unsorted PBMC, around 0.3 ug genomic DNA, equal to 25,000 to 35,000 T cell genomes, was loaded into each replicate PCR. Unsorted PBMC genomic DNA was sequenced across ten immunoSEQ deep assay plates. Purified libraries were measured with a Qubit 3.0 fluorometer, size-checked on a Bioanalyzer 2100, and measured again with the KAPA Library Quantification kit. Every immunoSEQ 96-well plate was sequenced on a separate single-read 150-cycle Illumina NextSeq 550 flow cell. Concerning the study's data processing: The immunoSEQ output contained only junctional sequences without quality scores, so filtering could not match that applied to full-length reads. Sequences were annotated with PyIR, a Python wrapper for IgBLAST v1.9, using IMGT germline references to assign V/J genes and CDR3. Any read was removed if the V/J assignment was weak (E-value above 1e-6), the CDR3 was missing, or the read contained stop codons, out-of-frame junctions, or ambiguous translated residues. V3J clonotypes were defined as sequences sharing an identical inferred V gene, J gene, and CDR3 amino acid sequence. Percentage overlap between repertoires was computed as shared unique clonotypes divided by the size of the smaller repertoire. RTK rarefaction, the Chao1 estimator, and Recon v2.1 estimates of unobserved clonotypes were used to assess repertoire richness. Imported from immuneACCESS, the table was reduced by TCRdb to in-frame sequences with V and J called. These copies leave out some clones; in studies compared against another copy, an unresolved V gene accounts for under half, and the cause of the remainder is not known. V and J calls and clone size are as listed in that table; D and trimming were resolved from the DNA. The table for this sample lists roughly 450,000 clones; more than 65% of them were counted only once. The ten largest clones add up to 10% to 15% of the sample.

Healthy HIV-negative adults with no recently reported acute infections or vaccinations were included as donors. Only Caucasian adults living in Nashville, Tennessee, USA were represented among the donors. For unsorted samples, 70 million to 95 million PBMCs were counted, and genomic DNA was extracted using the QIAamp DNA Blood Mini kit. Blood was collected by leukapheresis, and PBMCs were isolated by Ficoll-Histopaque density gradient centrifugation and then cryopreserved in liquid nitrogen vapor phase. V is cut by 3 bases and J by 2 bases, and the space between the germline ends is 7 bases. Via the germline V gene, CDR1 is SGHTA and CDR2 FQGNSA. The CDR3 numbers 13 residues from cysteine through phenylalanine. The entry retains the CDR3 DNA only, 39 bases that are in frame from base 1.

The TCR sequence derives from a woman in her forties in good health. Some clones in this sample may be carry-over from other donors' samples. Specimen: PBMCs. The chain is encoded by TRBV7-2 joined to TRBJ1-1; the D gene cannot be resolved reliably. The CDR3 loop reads CASSFTENTEAFF. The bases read TGTGCCAGCAGCTTTACAGAAAACACTGAAGCTTTCTTT.